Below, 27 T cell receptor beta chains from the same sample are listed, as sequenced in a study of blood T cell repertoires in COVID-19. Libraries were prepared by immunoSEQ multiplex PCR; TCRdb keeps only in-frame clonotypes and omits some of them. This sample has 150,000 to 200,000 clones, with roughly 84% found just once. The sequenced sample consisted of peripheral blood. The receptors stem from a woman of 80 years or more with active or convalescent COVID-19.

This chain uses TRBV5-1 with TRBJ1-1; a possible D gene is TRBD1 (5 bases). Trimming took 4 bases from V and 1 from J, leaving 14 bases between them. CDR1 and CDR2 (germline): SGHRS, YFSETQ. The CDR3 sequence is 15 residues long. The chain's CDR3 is CASSPTGRGNTEAFF. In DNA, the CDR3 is TGCGCCAGCAGCCCAACCGGTAGGGGGAACACTGAAGCTTTCTTT.

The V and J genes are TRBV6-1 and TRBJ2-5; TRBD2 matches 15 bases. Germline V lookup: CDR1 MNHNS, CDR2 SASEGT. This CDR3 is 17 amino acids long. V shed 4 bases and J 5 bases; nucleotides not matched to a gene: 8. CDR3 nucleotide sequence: TGTGCCAGCAGTGGTGGGACTAGCGGGGGGATGATGGAGACCCAGTACTTC. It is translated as CASSGGTSGGMMETQYF.

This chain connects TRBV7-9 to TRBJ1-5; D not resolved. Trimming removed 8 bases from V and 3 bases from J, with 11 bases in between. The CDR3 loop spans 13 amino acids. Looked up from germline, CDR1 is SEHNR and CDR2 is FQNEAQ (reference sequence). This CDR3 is CASANRDNQPQHF. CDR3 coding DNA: TGTGCCAGCGCCAACCGGGACAATCAGCCCCAGCATTTT.

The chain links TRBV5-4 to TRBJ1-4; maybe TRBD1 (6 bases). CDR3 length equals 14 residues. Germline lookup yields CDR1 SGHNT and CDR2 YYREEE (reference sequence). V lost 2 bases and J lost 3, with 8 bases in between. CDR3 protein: CASSLGGSNEKLFF. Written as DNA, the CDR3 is TGTGCCAGCAGCTTAGGGGGTTCTAATGAAAAACTGTTTTTT. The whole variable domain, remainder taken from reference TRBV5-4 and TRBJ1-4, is ETGVTQSPTHLIKTRGQQVTLRCSSQSGHNTVSWYQQALGQGPQFIFQYYREEENGRGNFPPRFSGLQFPNYSSELNVNALELDDSALYLCASSLGGSNEKLFFGSGTQLSVL.

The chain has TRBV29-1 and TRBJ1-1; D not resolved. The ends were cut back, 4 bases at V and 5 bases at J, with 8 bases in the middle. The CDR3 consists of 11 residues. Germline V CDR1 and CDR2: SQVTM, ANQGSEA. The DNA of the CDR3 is TGCAGCGTTGCTCGAGGGACTGAAGCTTTCTTT. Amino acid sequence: CSVARGTEAFF.

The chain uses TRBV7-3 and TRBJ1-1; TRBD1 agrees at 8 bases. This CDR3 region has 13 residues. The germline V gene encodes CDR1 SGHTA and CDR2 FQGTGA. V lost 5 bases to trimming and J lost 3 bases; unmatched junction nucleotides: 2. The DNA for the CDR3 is TGTGCCAGCAGCGCGACAGGGGACACTGAAGCTTTCTTT. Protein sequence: CASSATGDTEAFF.

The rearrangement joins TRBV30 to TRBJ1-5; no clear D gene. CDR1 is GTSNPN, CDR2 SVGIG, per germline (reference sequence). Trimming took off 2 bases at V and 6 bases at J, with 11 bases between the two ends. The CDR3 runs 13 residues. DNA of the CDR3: TGTGCCTGGAGTAAAACAGATATTCAGCCCCAGCATTTT. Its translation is CAWSKTDIQPQHF.

CDR3 loop: CASTGTLDGYTF. DNA of the CDR3: TGTGCCAGCACCGGGACTTTAGATGGCTACACCTTC. The chain joins TRBV5-4 to TRBJ1-2; TRBD1 might be the D (5 bases). The CDR3 loop spans 12 amino acids. The germline V gene encodes CDR1 SGHNT and CDR2 YYREEE (reference sequence). The V end lost 6 bases, the J end lost 6 bases, and 12 bases lay between the germline ends.

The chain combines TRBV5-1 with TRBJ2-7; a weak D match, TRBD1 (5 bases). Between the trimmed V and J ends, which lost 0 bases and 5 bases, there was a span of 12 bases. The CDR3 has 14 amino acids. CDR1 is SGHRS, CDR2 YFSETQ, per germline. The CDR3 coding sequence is TGCGCCAGCAGCTTGGGCCAGGGAATCCACGAGCAGTACTTC. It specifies CASSLGQGIHEQYF.

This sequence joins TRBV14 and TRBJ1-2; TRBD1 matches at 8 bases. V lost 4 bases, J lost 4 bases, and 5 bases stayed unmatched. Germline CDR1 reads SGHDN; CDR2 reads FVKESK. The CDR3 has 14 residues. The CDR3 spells CASSPGQGGYGYTF. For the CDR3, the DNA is TGTGCCAGCAGCCCAGGACAGGGAGGCTATGGCTACACCTTC.

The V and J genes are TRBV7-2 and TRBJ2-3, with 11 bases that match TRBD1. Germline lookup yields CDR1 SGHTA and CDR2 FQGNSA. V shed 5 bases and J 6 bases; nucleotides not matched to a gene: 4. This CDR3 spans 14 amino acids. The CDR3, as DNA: TGTGCCAGCAGCAGGGACAGGGGGACCGATACGCAGTATTTT. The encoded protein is CASSRDRGTDTQYF.

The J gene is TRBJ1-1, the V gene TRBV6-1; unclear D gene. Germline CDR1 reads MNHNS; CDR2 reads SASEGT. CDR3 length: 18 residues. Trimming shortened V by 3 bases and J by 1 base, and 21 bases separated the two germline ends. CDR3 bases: TGTGCCAGCAGTGATAGAACGGAGTATGAGGTCGGGAACACTGAAGCTTTCTTT. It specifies CASSDRTEYEVGNTEAFF.

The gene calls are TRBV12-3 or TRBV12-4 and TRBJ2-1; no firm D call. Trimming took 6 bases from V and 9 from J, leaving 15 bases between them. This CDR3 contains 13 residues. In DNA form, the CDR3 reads TGTGCCAGCAGCAGTCCTAGTGATAGTGAGCAGTTCTTC. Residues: CASSSPSDSEQFF.

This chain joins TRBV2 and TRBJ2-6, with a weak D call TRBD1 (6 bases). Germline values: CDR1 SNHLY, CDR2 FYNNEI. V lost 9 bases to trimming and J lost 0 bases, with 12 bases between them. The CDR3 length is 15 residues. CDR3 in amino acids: CARGQIPSGANVLTF. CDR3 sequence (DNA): TGTGCCAGAGGACAGATACCCTCTGGGGCCAACGTCCTGACTTTC. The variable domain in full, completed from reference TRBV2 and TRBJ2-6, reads EPEVTQTPSHQVTQMGQEVILRCVPISNHLYFYWYRQILGQKVEFLVSFYNNEISEKSEIFDDQFSVERPDGSNFTLKIRSTKLEDSAMYFCARGQIPSGANVLTFGAGSRLTVL.

The CDR3 loop reads CASNSGSDEQFF. In DNA, the CDR3 is TGTGCCAGCAACAGCGGGAGCGATGAGCAGTTCTTC. The chain has TRBV18 and TRBJ2-1, with 8 bases matching TRBD2. Germline V CDR1 and CDR2: KGHSH, LQKENI. The CDR3 has 12 residues. The J segment lost 8 bases and the V segment lost 8 bases, leaving 5 bases of the junction unmatched. Filled out from reference TRBV18 and TRBJ2-1, the complete variable domain reads NAGVMQNPRHLVRRRGQEARLRCSPMKGHSHVYWYRQLPEEGLKFMVYLQKENIIDESGMPKERFSAEFPKEGPSILRIQQVVRGDSAAYFCASNSGSDEQFFGPGTRLTVL.

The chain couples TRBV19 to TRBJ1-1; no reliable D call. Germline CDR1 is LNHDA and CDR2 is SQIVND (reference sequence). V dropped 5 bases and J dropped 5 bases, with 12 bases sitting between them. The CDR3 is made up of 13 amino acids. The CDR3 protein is CASSVASGTEAFF. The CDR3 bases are TGTGCCAGTAGTGTGGCATCGGGGACTGAAGCTTTCTTT.

In DNA form, the CDR3 reads TGTGCCAGTACCGCAGGGTCTATGAACACTGAAGCTTTCTTT. Protein: CASTAGSMNTEAFF. The chain recombines TRBV19 with TRBJ1-1, with D possibly matching TRBD1 (5 bases). The CDR3 extends over 14 amino acids. The V gene's germline CDR1 is LNHDA and CDR2 SQIVND (reference sequence). V lost 7 bases, J lost 0 bases, and 12 bases lay in between. The whole variable domain, remainder taken from reference TRBV19 and TRBJ1-1, is DGGITQSPKYLFRKEGQNVTLSCEQNLNHDAMYWYRQDPGQGLRLIYYSQIVNDFQKGDIAEGYSVSREKKESFPLTVTSAQKNPTAFYLCASTAGSMNTEAFFGQGTRLTVV.

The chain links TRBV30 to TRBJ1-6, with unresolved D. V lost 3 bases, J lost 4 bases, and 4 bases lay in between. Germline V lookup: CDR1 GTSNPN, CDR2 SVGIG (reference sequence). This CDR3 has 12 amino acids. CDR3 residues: CAWSPYNSPLHF. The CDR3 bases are TGTGCCTGGAGCCCATATAATTCACCCCTCCACTTT. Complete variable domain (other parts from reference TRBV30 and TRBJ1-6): SQTIHQWPATLVQPVGSPLSLECTVEGTSNPNLYWYRQAAGRGLQLLFYSVGIGQISSEVPQNLSASRPQDRQFILSSKKLLLSDSGFYLCAWSPYNSPLHFGNGTRLTVT.

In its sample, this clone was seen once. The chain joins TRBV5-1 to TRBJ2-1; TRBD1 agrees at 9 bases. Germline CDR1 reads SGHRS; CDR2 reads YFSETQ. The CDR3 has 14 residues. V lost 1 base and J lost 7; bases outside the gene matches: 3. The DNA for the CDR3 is TGCGCCAGCAGCTTGACAGGGGGCATAAATGAGCAGTTCTTC. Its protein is CASSLTGGINEQFF. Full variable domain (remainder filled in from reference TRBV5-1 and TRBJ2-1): KAGVTQTPRYLIKTRGQQVTLSCSPISGHRSVSWYQQTPGQGLQFLFEYFSETQRNKGNFPGRFSGRQFSNSRSEMNVSTLELGDSALYLCASSLTGGINEQFFGPGTRLTVL.

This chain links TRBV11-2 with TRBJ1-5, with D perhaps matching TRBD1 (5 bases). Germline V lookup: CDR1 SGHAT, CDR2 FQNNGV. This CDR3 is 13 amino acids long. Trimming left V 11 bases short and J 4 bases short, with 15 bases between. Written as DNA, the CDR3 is TGTGCCCGTACATGGGGGGGGAATCAGCCCCAGCATTTT. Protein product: CARTWGGNQPQHF.

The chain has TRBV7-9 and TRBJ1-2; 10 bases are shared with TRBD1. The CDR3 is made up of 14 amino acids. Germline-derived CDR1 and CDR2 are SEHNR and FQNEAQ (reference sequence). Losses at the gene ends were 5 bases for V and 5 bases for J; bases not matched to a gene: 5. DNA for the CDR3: TGTGCCAGCAGCCAAGGACAGGGGGGGTATGGCTACACCTTC. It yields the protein CASSQGQGGYGYTF. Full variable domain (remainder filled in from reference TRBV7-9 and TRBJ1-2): DTGVSQNPRHKITKRGQNVTFRCDPISEHNRLYWYRQTLGQGPEFLTYFQNEAQLEKSRLLSDRFSAERPKGSFSTLEIQRTEQGDSAMYLCASSQGQGGYGYTFGSGTRLTVV.

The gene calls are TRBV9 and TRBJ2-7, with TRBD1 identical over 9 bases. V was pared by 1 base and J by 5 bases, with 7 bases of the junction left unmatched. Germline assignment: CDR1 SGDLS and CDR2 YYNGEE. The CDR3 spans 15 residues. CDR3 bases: TGTGCCAGCAGCGTATCCGGGGGACAGGGTCACGAGCAGTACTTC. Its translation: CASSVSGGQGHEQYF.

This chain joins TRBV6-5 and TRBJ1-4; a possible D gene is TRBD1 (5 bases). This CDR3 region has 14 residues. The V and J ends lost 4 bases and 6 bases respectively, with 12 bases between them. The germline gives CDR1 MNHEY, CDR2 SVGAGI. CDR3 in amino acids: CASSSDRWDEKLFF. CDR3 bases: TGTGCCAGCAGTTCCGACAGATGGGATGAAAAACTGTTTTTT.

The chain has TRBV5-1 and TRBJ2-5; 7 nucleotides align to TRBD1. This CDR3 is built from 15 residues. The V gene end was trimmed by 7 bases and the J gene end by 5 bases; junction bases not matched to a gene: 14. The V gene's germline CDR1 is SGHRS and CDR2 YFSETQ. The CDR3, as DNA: TGCGCCAGCGGCCCAGGGGGAAACGGTGGGGAGACCCAGTACTTC. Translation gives CASGPGGNGGETQYF.

As DNA, the CDR3 is TGTGCCAGCAGTAGCATACAGGGGGCGCGGAACACCATATATTTT. It encodes CASSSIQGARNTIYF. This rearrangement joins TRBV6-5 to TRBJ1-3; 9 nucleotides agree with TRBD1. The germline gives CDR1 MNHEY, CDR2 SVGAGI. V shed 5 bases, J shed 7 bases, and the junction held 9 bases outside the gene matches. This CDR3 is 15 amino acids long.

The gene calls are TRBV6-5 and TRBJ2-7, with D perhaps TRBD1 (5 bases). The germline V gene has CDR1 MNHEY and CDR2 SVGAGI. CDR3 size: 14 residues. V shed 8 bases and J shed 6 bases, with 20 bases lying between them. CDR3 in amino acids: CASFRRGRASEQYF. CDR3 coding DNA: TGTGCCAGCTTCCGAAGGGGCCGCGCTAGCGAGCAGTACTTC.

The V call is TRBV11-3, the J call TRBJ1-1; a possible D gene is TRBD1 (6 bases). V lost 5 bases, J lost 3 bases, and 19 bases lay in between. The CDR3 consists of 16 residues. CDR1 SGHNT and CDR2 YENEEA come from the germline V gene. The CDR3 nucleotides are TGTGCCAGCAGCCAAGGGGGGGAAGGAGAGGACACTGAAGCTTTCTTT. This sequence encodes CASSQGGEGEDTEAFF.